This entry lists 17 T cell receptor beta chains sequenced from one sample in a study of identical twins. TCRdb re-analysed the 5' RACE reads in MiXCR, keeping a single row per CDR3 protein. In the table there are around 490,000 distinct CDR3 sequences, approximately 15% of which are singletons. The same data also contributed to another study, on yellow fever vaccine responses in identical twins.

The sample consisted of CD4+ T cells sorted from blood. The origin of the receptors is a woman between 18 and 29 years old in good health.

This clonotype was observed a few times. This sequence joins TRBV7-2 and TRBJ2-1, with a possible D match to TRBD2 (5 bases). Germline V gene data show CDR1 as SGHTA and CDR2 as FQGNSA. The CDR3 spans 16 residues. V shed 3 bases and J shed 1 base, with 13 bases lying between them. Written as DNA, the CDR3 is TGTGCCAGCAGCTTCCTAGGGCGGGTGTCCTACAATGAGCAGTTCTTC. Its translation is CASSFLGRVSYNEQFF.

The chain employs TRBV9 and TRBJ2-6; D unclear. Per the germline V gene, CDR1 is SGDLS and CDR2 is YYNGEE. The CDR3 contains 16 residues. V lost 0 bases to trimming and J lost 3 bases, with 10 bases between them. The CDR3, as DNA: TGTGCCAGCAGCGTAGACCTGGCGCGTGGGGCCAACGTCCTGACTTTC. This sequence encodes CASSVDLARGANVLTF. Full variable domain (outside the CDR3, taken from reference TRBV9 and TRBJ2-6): DSGVTQTPKHLITATGQRVTLRCSPRSGDLSVYWYQQSLDQGLQFLIQYYNGEERAKGNILERFSAQQFPDLHSELNLSSLELGDSALYFCASSVDLARGANVLTFGAGSRLTVL.

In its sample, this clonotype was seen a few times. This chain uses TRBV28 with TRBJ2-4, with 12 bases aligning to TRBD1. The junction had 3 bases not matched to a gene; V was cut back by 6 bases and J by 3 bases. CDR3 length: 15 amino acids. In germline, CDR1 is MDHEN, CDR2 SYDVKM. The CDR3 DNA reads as TGTGCCAGCAGCGGGACAGGGGGCCTCAAAAACATTCAGTACTTC. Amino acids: CASSGTGGLKNIQYF. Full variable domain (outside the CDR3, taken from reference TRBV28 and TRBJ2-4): DVKVTQSSRYLVKRTGEKVFLECVQDMDHENMFWYRQDPGLGLRLIYFSYDVKMKEKGDIPEGYSVSREKKERFSLILESASTNQTSMYLCASSGTGGLKNIQYFGAGTRLSVL.

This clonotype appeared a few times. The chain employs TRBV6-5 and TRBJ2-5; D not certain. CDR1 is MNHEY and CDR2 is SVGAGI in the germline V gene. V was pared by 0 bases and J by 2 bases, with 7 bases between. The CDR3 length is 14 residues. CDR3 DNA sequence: TGTGCCAGCAGTTACTCTCGGGTACAAGAGACCCAGTACTTC. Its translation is CASSYSRVQETQYF.

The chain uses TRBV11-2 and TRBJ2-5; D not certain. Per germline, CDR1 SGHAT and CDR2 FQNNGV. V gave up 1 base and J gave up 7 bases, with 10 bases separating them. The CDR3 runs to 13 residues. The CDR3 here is CASSLGSSGTQYF. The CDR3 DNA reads TGTGCCAGCAGCTTAGGCAGTTCTGGGACCCAGTACTTC.

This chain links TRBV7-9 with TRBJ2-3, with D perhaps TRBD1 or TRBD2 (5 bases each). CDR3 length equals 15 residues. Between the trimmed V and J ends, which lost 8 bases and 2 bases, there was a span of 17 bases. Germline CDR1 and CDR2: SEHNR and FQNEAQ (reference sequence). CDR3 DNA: TGTGCCAGCTCCTCTCGGGGCGGACCCACAGATACGCAGTATTTT. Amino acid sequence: CASSSRGGPTDTQYF.

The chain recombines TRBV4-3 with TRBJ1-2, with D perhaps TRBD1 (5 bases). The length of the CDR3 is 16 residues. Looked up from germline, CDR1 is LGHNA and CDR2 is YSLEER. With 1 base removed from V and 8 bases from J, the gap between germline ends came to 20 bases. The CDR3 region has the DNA TGCGCCAGCAGCCAAGGAGGGGACCGAGTAATTGGGGGCTACACCTTC. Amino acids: CASSQGGDRVIGGYTF.

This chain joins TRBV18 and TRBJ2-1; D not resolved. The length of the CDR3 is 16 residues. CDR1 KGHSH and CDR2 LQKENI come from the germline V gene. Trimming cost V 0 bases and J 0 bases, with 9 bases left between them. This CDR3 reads CASSPPRQSSYNEQFF. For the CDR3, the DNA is TGTGCCAGCTCACCACCTAGGCAGAGCTCCTACAATGAGCAGTTCTTC. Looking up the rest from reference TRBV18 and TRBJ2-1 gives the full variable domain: NAGVMQNPRHLVRRRGQEARLRCSPMKGHSHVYWYRQLPEEGLKFMVYLQKENIIDESGMPKERFSAEFPKEGPSILRIQQVVRGDSAAYFCASSPPRQSSYNEQFFGPGTRLTVL.

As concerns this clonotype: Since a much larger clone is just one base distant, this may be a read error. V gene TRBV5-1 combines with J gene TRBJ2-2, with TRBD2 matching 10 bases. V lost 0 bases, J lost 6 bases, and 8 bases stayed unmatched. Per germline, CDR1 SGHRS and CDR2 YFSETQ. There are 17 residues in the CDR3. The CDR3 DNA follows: TGCGCCAGCAGCTTGGCGGGGACTAGCGAGCAGTCCGGGGAGCTGTTTTTT. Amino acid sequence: CASSLAGTSEQSGELFF.

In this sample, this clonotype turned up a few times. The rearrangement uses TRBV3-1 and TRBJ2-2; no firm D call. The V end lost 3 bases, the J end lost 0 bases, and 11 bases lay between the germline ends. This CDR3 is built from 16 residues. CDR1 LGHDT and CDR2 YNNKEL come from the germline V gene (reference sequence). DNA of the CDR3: TGTGCCAGCAGCCACCCCATTGTTCCGAACACCGGGGAGCTGTTTTTT. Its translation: CASSHPIVPNTGELFF.

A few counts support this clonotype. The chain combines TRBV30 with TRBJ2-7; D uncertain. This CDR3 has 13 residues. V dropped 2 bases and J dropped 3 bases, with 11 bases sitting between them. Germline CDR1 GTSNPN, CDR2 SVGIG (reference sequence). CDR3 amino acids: CAWSLEILYEQYF. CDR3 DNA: TGTGCCTGGAGTTTAGAGATTCTCTACGAGCAGTACTTC.

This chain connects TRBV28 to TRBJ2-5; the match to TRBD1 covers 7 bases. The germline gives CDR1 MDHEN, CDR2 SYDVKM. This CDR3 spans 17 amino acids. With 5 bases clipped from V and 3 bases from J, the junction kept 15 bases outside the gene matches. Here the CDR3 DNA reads TGTGCCAGCAGTCCTACCCGCAGGGGGTCGAGGGAAGAGACCCAGTACTTC. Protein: CASSPTRRGSREETQYF. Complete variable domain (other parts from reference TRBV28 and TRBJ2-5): DVKVTQSSRYLVKRTGEKVFLECVQDMDHENMFWYRQDPGLGLRLIYFSYDVKMKEKGDIPEGYSVSREKKERFSLILESASTNQTSMYLCASSPTRRGSREETQYFGPGTRLLVL.

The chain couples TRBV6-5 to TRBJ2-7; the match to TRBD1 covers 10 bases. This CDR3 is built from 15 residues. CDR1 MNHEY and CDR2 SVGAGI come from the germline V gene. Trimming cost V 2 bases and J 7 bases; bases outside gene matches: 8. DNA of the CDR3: TGTGCCAGCAGTTACGAGGGACAGGGGACTCGAGAGCAGTACTTC. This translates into CASSYEGQGTREQYF.

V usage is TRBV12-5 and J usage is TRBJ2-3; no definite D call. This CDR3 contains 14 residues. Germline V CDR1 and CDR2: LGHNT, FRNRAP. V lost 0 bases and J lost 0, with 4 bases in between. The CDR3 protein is CASGLVGSTDTQYF. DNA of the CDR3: TGTGCTAGTGGTTTGGTAGGGAGCACAGATACGCAGTATTTT. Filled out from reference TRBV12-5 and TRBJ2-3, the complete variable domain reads DARVTQTPRHKVTEMGQEVTMRCQPILGHNTVFWYRQTMMQGLELLAYFRNRAPLDDSGMPKDRFSAEMPDATLATLKIQPSEPRDSAVYFCASGLVGSTDTQYFGPGTRLTVL.

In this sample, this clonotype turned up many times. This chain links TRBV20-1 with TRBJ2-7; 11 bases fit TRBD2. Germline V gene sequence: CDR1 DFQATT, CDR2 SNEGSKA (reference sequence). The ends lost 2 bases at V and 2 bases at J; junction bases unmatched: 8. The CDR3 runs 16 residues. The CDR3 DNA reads TGCAGTGCTAGATTGACGACTAGCGGGGATCCCTACGAGCAGTACTTC. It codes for CSARLTTSGDPYEQYF.

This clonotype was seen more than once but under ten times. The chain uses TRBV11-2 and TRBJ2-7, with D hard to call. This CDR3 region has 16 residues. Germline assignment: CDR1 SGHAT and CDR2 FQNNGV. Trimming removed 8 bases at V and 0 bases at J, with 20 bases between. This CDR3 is CASGSKPGQVSYEQYF. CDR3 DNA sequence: TGTGCCAGCGGCTCCAAACCCGGTCAAGTCTCCTACGAGCAGTACTTC.

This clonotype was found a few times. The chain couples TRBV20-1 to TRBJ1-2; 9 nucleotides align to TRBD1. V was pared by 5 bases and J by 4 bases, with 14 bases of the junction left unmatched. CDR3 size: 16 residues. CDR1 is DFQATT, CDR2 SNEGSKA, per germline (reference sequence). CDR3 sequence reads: CSAADRTGGFAYGYTF. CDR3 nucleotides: TGCAGTGCTGCCGATAGAACAGGGGGCTTTGCCTATGGCTACACCTTC.